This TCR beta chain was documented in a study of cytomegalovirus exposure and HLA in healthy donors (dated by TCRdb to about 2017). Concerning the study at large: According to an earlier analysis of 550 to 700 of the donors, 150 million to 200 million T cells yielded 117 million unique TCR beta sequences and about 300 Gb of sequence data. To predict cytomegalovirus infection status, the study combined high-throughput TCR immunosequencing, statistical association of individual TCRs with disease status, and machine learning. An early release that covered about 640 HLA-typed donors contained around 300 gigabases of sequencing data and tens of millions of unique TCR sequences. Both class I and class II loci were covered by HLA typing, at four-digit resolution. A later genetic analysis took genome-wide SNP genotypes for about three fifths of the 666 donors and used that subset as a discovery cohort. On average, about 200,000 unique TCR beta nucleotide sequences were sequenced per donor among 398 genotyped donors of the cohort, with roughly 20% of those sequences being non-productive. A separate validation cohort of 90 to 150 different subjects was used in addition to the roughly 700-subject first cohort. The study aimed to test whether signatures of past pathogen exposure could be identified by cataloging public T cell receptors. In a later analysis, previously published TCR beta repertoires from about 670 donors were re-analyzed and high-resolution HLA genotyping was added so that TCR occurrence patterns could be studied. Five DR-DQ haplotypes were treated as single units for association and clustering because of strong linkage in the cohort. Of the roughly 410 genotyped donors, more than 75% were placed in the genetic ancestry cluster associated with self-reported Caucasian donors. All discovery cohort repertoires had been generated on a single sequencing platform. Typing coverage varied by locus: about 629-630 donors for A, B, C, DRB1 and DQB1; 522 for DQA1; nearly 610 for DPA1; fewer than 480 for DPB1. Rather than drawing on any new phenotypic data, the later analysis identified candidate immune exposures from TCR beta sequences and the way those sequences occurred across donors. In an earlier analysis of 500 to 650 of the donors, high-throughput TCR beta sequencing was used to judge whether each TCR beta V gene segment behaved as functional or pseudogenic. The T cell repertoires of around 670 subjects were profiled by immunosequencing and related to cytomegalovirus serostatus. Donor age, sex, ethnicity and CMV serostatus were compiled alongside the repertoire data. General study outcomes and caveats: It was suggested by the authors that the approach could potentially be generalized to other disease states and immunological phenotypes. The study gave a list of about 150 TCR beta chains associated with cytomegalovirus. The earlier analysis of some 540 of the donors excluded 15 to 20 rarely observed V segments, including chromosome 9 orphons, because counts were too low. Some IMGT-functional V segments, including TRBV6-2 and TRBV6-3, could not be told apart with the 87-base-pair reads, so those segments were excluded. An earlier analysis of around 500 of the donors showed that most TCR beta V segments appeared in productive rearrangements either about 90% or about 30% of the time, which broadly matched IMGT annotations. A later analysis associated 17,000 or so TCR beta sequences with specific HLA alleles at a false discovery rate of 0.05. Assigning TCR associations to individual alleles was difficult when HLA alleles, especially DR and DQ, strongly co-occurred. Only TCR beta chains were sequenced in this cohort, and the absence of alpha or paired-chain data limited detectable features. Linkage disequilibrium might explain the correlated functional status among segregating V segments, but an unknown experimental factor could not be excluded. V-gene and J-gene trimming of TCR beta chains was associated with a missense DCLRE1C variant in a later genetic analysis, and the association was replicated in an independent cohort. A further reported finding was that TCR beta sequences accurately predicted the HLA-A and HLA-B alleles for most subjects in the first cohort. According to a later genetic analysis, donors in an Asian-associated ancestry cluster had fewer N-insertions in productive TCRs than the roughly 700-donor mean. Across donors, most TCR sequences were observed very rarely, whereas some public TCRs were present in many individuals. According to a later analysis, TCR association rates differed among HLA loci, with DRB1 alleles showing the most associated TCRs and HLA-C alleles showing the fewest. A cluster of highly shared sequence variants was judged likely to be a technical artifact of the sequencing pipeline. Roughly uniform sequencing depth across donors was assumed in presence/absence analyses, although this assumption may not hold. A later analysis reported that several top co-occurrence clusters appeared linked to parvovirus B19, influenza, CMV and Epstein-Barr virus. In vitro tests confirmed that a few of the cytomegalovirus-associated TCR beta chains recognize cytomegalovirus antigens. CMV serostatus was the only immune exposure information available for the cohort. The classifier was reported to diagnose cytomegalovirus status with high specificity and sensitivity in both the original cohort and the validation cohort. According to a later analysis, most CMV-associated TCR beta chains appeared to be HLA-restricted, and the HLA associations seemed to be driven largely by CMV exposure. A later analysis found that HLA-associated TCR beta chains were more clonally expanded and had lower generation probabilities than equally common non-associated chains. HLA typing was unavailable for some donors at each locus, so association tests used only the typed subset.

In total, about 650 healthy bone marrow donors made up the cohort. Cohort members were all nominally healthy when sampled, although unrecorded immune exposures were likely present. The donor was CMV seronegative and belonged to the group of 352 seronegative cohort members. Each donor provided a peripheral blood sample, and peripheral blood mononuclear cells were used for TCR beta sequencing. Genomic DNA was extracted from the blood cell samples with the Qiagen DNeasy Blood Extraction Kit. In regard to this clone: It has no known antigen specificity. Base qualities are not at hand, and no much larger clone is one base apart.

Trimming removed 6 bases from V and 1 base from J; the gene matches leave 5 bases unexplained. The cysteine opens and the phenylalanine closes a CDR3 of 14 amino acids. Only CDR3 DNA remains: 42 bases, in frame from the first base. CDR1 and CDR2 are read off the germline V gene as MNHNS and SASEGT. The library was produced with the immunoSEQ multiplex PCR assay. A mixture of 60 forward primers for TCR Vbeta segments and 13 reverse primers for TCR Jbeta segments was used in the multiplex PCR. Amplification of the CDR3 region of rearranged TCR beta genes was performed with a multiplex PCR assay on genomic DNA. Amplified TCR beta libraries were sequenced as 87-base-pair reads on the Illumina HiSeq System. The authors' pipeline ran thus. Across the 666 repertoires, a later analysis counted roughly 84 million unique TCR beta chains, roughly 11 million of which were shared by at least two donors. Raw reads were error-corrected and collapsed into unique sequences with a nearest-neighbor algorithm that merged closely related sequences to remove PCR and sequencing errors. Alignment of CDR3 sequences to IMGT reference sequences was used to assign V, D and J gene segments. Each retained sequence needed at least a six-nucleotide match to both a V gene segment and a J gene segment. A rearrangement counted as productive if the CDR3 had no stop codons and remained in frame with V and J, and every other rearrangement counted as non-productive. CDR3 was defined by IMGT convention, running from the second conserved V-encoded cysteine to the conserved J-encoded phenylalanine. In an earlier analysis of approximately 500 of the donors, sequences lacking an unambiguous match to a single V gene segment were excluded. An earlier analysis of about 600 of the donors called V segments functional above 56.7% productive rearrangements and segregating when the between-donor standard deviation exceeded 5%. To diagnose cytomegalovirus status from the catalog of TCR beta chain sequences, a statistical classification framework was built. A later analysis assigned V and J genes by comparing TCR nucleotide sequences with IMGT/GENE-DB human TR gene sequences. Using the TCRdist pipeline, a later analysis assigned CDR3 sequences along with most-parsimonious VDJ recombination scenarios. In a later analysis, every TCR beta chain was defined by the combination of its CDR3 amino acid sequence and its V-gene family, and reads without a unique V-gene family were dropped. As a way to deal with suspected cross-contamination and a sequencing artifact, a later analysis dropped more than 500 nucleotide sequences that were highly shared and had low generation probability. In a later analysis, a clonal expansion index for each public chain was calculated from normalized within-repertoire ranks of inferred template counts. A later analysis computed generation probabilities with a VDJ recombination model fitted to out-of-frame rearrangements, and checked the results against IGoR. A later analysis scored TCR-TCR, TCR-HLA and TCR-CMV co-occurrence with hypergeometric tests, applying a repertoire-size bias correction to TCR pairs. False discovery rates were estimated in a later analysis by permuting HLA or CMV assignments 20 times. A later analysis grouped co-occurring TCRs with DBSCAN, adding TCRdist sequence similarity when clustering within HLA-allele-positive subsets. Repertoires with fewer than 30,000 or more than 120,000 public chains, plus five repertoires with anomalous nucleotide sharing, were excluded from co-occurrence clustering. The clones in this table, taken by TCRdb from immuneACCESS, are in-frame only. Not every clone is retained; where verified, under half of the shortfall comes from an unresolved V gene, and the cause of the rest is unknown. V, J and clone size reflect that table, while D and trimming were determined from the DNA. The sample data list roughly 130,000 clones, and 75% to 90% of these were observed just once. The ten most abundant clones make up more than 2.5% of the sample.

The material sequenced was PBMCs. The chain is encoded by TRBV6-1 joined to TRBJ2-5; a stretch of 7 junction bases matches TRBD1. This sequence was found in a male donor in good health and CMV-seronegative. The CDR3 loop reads CASSPGTAQETQYF. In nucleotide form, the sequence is TGTGCCAGCAGCCCCGGGACAGCCCAAGAGACCCAGTACTTC.